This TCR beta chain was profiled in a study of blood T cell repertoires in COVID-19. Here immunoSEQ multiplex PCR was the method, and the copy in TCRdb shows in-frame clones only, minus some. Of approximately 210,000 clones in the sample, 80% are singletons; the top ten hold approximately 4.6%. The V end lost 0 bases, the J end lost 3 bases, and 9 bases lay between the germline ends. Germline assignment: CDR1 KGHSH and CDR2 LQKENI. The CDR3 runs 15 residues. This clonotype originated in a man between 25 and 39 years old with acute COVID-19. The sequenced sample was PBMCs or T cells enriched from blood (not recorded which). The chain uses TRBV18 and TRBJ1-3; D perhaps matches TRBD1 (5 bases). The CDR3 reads CASSPPGRVGNTIYF. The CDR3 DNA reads TGTGCCAGCTCACCACCGGGCAGGGTTGGAAACACCATATATTTT.